A single sample is the source of the 16 T cell receptor beta chains below, sequenced in a study of T cell changes during pregnancy in multiple sclerosis. The table came from immunoSEQ multiplex PCR; TCRdb's copy has only in-frame clones and leaves some out. Among tens of thousands of clones, about nine tenths were seen once, and the ten largest hold about 2.2%. The sample was peripheral blood, taken in the third trimester of pregnancy. The source of these receptors is a female donor in good health, enrolled as a control in a pregnancy study.

The V gene is TRBV7-9, the J gene TRBJ2-2; 7 bases match TRBD1. With 6 bases clipped from V and 5 bases from J, the junction kept 9 bases outside the gene matches. From germline, CDR1 is SEHNR and CDR2 FQNEAQ (reference sequence). The CDR3 is 15 residues long. The CDR3 region has the DNA TGTGCCAGCAGTTCCGGGACAGACATGACCGGGGAGCTGTTTTTT. As protein: CASSSGTDMTGELFF.

The chain combines TRBV5-1 with TRBJ1-1, with D perhaps TRBD1 (5 bases). V dropped 5 bases and J dropped 4 bases, with 12 bases sitting between them. CDR3 length: 13 residues. Germline V gene lookup returns CDR1 SGHRS and CDR2 YFSETQ. The CDR3 sequence is CASSGEGRTEAFF. Here the CDR3 DNA reads TGCGCCAGCAGTGGGGAGGGGCGCACTGAAGCTTTCTTT.

V gene TRBV5-1 combines with J gene TRBJ1-4; D might be TRBD1 (5 bases). Germline V lookup: CDR1 SGHRS, CDR2 YFSETQ. The CDR3 consists of 16 residues. Trimming removed 0 bases from V and 8 bases from J, with 17 bases in between. Here the CDR3 reads CASSLGARGLPEKLFF. The CDR3 DNA is TGCGCCAGCAGCTTGGGGGCTAGGGGTCTACCGGAAAAACTGTTTTTT.

The chain uses TRBV18 and TRBJ1-4, with 10 positions matching TRBD1. The CDR3 totals 16 residues. Germline CDR1 is KGHSH and CDR2 is LQKENI. Trimming removed 1 base from V and 5 bases from J; junction bases left unmatched: 4. The CDR3 DNA is TGTGCCAGCTCACCACGTGGGACAGGGGAAAATGAAAAACTGTTTTTT. It is translated as CASSPRGTGENEKLFF.

This chain joins TRBV29-1 and TRBJ1-1; a weak D match, TRBD1 (6 bases). The CDR3 has 16 amino acids. Germline CDR1 is SQVTM and CDR2 is ANQGSEA. Trimming removed 3 bases from V and 1 base from J, with 18 bases in between. The CDR3, as DNA: TGCAGCGTTGACAGCTGGACAGCCGTAAGGAACACTGAAGCTTTCTTT. Translation gives CSVDSWTAVRNTEAFF.

The V and J genes are TRBV27 and TRBJ2-5; 9 bases are a match to TRBD2. V was pared by 8 bases and J by 3 bases, with 13 bases of the junction left unmatched. The CDR3 totals 16 residues. Germline V gene lookup returns CDR1 MNHEY and CDR2 SMNVEV (reference sequence). CDR3 in amino acids: CASGTPRGGAKETQYF. The CDR3 DNA sequence: TGTGCCAGCGGTACACCCCGCGGGGGGGCGAAAGAGACCCAGTACTTC.

This clone was counted between two and nine times. The chain has TRBV5-1 and TRBJ1-5, with D perhaps TRBD1 (5 bases). CDR1 SGHRS and CDR2 YFSETQ come from the germline V gene. Trimming stripped 1 base from V and 0 bases from J, with 8 bases between. CDR3 size: 15 residues. The CDR3 coding sequence is TGCGCCAGCAGCTTGTCCGGGGGTAGCAATCAGCCCCAGCATTTT. This translates into CASSLSGGSNQPQHF.

The J gene is TRBJ1-6, the V gene TRBV5-4, with 8 bases aligning to TRBD1. The CDR3 sequence is 16 residues long. Germline values: CDR1 SGHNT, CDR2 YYREEE (reference sequence). The junction had 7 bases not matched to a gene; V was cut back by 4 bases and J by 4 bases. CDR3: CASSRQGIHYNSPLHF. The CDR3 region has the DNA TGTGCCAGCAGCAGACAGGGGATCCATTATAATTCACCCCTCCACTTT.

The chain couples TRBV6-5 to TRBJ1-2; 7 bases are shared with TRBD1. The CDR3 spans 14 residues. The germline V gene has CDR1 MNHEY and CDR2 SVGAGI. V lost 5 bases, J lost 4 bases, and 7 bases stayed unmatched. The CDR3 loop is CASSPLGQAYGYTF. CDR3 DNA: TGTGCCAGCAGTCCCTTAGGACAGGCCTATGGCTACACCTTC.

CDR3 sequence: CASSYGPSSSYEQYF. In nucleotides, the CDR3 is TGTGCCAGCAGTTATGGGCCAAGTAGCTCCTACGAGCAGTACTTC. The chain has TRBV6-5 and TRBJ2-7; D gene ambiguous. Germline V gene data show CDR1 as MNHEY and CDR2 as SVGAGI. V was clipped by 3 bases and J by 0 bases, with 12 bases between them. The CDR3 has 15 amino acids.

The J gene is TRBJ1-5, the V gene TRBV19; D remains unclear. Trimming removed 5 bases at V and 7 bases at J, with 12 bases between. The CDR3 consists of 13 residues. Germline V lookup: CDR1 LNHDA, CDR2 SQIVND (reference sequence). The CDR3 nucleotides are TGTGCCAGTAGTGTCCGGGGTCAACAGCCCCAGCATTTT. Translated: CASSVRGQQPQHF.

This chain uses TRBV10-3 with TRBJ1-2, with a possible D match to TRBD1 (5 bases). Germline loops: CDR1 ENHRY, CDR2 SYGVKD. The CDR3 has 13 amino acids. The ends were cut back, 0 bases at V and 8 bases at J, with 10 bases in the middle. The DNA of the CDR3 is TGTGCCATCAGTGAGTCGCGACAGATGGGCTACACCTTC. This codes for CAISESRQMGYTF.

The chain recombines TRBV7-8 with TRBJ1-3; D is possibly TRBD1 (6 bases). Germline V gives CDR1 SGHVS, CDR2 FQNEAQ. The CDR3 has 15 residues. V lost 2 bases and J lost 8, with 16 bases in between. The CDR3 nucleotides read TGTGCCAGCAGCTTACGGGACACGGCTAGGGACACCATATATTTT. It translates to CASSLRDTARDTIYF.

In its sample, this clone was seen a few times. The chain carries TRBV7-9 and TRBJ1-2; D is uncertain. Germline CDR1 reads SEHNR; CDR2 reads FQNEAQ (reference sequence). The V end lost 5 bases, the J end lost 4 bases, and 11 bases lay between the germline ends. The CDR3 is 13 residues long. The CDR3 reads CASSHGSAYGYTF. CDR3 DNA: TGTGCCAGCAGCCACGGGTCAGCCTATGGCTACACCTTC.

The chain links TRBV15 to TRBJ2-7, with 9 bases that match TRBD1. Germline V gene sequence: CDR1 LNHNV, CDR2 YYDKDF (reference sequence). This CDR3 is 17 amino acids long. After removal of 3 bases from V and 3 bases from J, the junction contained 12 bases not matched to a gene. This CDR3 reads CATSRVQGAGSGYEQYF. The DNA for the CDR3 is TGTGCCACCAGCAGGGTACAGGGGGCGGGCTCGGGCTACGAGCAGTACTTC. The variable domain in full, completed from reference TRBV15 and TRBJ2-7, reads DAMVIQNPRYQVTQFGKPVTLSCSQTLNHNVMYWYQQKSSQAPKLLFHYYDKDFNNEADTPDNFQSRRPNTSFCFLDIRSPGLGDTAMYLCATSRVQGAGSGYEQYFGPGTRLTVT.

J is TRBJ1-2 and V is TRBV7-9, with 10 bases that match TRBD1. CDR1 is SEHNR, CDR2 FQNEAQ, per germline (reference sequence). Losses at the gene ends were 4 bases for V and 7 bases for J; bases not matched to a gene: 9. CDR3 length: 15 amino acids. The CDR3 DNA reads TGTGCCAGCAGCTCACGGGACAGGGGTCTTCTTGGCTACACCTTC. It specifies CASSSRDRGLLGYTF.